This T cell receptor (beta chain) was obtained from a study of T cells in Graves' hyperthyroidism and ophthalmopathy. Study-wide results and caveats: Ophthalmopathy and stable hyperthyroidism were told apart by a 13 V-J model.

RNA transcripts gave rise to amplified TCR beta CDR3 regions. RT-PCR in the first round (using the HTBI primer set) targeted the TCR CDR3. TCRdb passed the multiplex PCR reads through MiXCR, listing each CDR3 protein once. The data contain about 350,000 distinct CDR3 sequences, about 15% of them singletons. This CDR3 spans 17 amino acids. Germline V gene lookup returns CDR1 SGHAT and CDR2 FQDESV (reference sequence). V shed 3 bases, J shed 4 bases, and the junction held 12 bases outside the gene matches. At least ten counts were recorded for this clonotype. Its antigen remains unknown. The J gene is TRBJ2-1, the V gene TRBV11-1; 7 positions match TRBD2. This TCR came from a woman aged 25 to 39 with Graves' hyperthyroidism. The sample taken for sequencing was blood. The CDR3 DNA follows: TGTGCCAGCAGCTTCCCCCGAGGGAGGGGATGGTACAATGAGCAGTTCTTC. This translates into CASSFPRGRGWYNEQFF. Filled out from reference TRBV11-1 and TRBJ2-1, the complete variable domain reads EAEVAQSPRYKITEKSQAVAFWCDPISGHATLYWYRQILGQGPELLVQFQDESVVDDSQLPKDRFSAERLKGVDSTLKIQPAELGDSAMYLCASSFPRGRGWYNEQFFGPGTRLTVL.